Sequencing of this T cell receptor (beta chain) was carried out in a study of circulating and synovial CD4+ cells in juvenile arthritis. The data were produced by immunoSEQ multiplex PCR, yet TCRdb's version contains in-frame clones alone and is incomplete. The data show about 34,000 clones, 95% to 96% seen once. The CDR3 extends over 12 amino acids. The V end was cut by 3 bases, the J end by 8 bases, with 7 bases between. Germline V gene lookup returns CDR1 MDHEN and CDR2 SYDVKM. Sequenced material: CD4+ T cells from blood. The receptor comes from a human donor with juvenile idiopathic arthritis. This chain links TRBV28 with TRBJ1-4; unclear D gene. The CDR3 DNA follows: TGTGCCAGCAGTTTTAACCGGGAAAAACTGTTTTTT. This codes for CASSFNREKLFF.